The clone carrying this T cell receptor (beta chain) showed up many times. The data were obtained in a study of T cells in Graves' hyperthyroidism and ophthalmopathy. The CDR3 contains 13 residues. Germline V lookup: CDR1 DFQATT, CDR2 SNEGSKA (reference sequence). V was clipped by 6 bases and J by 6 bases, with 18 bases between them. A patient was excluded if there was uncontrolled infection, other autoimmune disease, pregnancy or lactation. Amplified TCR beta CDR3 regions came from RNA transcripts. The HTBI primer set served for first-round RT-PCR of the TCR CDR3. Each CDR3 protein gets one entry after TCRdb re-called the multiplex PCR reads with MiXCR. The sample lists about 200,000 distinct CDR3 sequences; about a sixth were seen once.

The sequence derives from a woman aged 45-65 years with Graves' hyperthyroidism. Source material: blood. V and J are TRBV20-1 and TRBJ2-7; D not resolved. The CDR3 DNA follows: TGCAGTGCCCCTCCTTCACTTCCGGGCGAGCAGTACTTC. Encoded protein: CSAPPSLPGEQYF.